This TCR beta chain was retrieved from a study of shared clonotypes between healthy human individuals. Points from the study as a whole: Unshared clonotypes carried lower generation probabilities than those common to all four donors. Genetic and exposure-history diversity was limited by the few donors.

Genomic DNA of every subset was divided equally among multiple immunoSEQ plates. TCRdb's copy holds only in-frame clones and misses some; the assay was immunoSEQ multiplex PCR. Counted here are some 2.1 million clones, around 93% occurring once; the ten biggest clones make up less than 2%. Naive CD8 cells comprised CD45RO-negative, CCR7-positively selected cells, excluding terminally differentiated effector memory CD45RA+ cells. Donors comprised healthy HIV-negative adults lacking recent acute infections or vaccinations. The germline gives CDR1 MNHEY, CDR2 SMNVEV (reference sequence). V lost 4 bases, J lost 5 bases, and 20 bases lay in between. The CDR3 extends over 16 amino acids. Comment on this clone: Its target is not known.

This chain connects TRBV27 to TRBJ2-5; no firm D call. The TCR comes from a man younger than 30 in good health. Some clones in this sample may be carry-over from other donors' samples. The sample taken for sequencing was naive CD8+ T cells from PBMCs. The CDR3 sequence: CASSSRTHSTGETQYF. The CDR3 nucleotides are TGTGCCAGCAGTTCGCGCACCCATTCGACCGGGGAGACCCAGTACTTC.